These 13 T cell receptor beta chains share one sample of origin, sequenced in a study of T cell repertoires in cytomegalovirus infection. TCRdb reprocessed the reads via MiXCR and lists one record per CDR3 protein. Among almost 300,000 distinct CDR3 sequences listed, about a tenth were seen once. Sample: PBMCs. All receptors derive from a human donor in good health (CMV status not recorded). Some clones in this sample may be carry-over from other donors' samples.

This clonotype was counted ten times or more. V and J are TRBV7-2 and TRBJ2-7; 9 bases line up with TRBD1. The CDR3 length is 16 residues. V lost 1 base, J lost 6 bases, and 10 bases stayed unmatched. The V gene's germline CDR1 is SGHTA and CDR2 FQGNSA. CDR3 nucleotide sequence: TGTGCCAGCAGCTTAGAGGGGGGGACAGGGACTTTCGAGCAGTACGTC. As protein: CASSLEGGTGTFEQYV.

Ten or more counts support this clonotype. The chain recombines TRBV14 with TRBJ2-7; the match to TRBD1 covers 10 bases. Germline loops: CDR1 SGHDN, CDR2 FVKESK. V lost 2 bases to trimming and J lost 4 bases; unmatched junction nucleotides: 5. CDR3 length: 15 amino acids. In DNA, the CDR3 is TGTGCCAGCAGCCAACCTGGGGACAGGGGTTACGAGCAGTACTTC. Amino acids: CASSQPGDRGYEQYF.

This clonotype showed up many times. This rearrangement joins TRBV7-2 to TRBJ2-3; D is uncertain. This CDR3 has 15 residues. Germline CDR1 SGHTA, CDR2 FQGNSA. V shed 1 base and J shed 0 bases, with 8 bases lying between them. The CDR3 DNA is TGTGCCAGCAGCTTAGATGACGCTAGCACAGATACGCAGTATTTT. Translation: CASSLDDASTDTQYF.

The chain's CDR3 is CSASRLGLAGGYSTDTQYF. CDR3 DNA sequence: TGCAGTGCTAGTAGGCTCGGACTAGCGGGGGGCTATAGCACAGATACGCAGTATTTT. This chain connects TRBV20-1 to TRBJ2-3; TRBD2 matches at 14 bases. The CDR3 is 19 amino acids. Germline lookup yields CDR1 DFQATT and CDR2 SNEGSKA (reference sequence). Trimming cost V 3 bases and J 0 bases; bases outside gene matches: 11.

This clonotype has only a few counts. The chain employs TRBV20-1 and TRBJ1-4; tentatively, D is TRBD1 (6 bases). Germline assignment: CDR1 DFQATT and CDR2 SNEGSKA (reference sequence). Trimming removed 3 bases at V and 5 bases at J, with 22 bases between. The CDR3 has 17 amino acids. In DNA, the CDR3 is TGCAGTGCTAGCCAAAGCCGTCAGGGGACACCGAATGAAAAACTGTTTTTT. This translates into CSASQSRQGTPNEKLFF.

This clonotype has at least ten counts. The junction differs from germline at one of its ends, possibly a read error. The chain is built from TRBV6-1 and TRBJ2-2, with 7 bases matching TRBD1. Germline V gene sequence: CDR1 MNHNS, CDR2 SASEGT. The CDR3 runs 14 residues. DNA of the CDR3: TGTGCCAGCAGCGAAGAGGGGGCAACCGGGGAGCTGTTTTTT. It codes for CASSEEGATGELFF.

The chain uses TRBV7-9 and TRBJ1-1; D is perhaps TRBD1 (5 bases). The germline gives CDR1 SEHNR, CDR2 FQNEAQ (reference sequence). Between the trimmed V and J ends, which lost 7 bases and 3 bases, there was a span of 9 bases. This CDR3 has 12 amino acids. CDR3 loop: CASTLGDTEAFF. CDR3 DNA: TGTGCCAGCACCCTGGGGGACACTGAAGCTTTCTTT.

This clonotype has at least ten counts. V and J are TRBV12-3 or TRBV12-4 and TRBJ2-1, with 8 bases fitting TRBD1. The CDR3 sequence is 11 residues long. Trimming cost V 5 bases and J 13 bases; bases outside gene matches: 4. CDR3 region: CASSPTGVQFF. Written as DNA, the CDR3 is TGTGCCAGCAGTCCGACAGGGGTCCAGTTCTTC.

The V gene is TRBV25-1, the J gene TRBJ2-7; possible D gene TRBD1, 6 bases. The CDR3 covers 14 residues. Germline V gene lookup returns CDR1 MGHDK and CDR2 SYGVNS. The V end lost 1 base, the J end lost 4 bases, and 11 bases lay between the germline ends. This chain's CDR3 is CASSEWAGDYEQYF. Here the CDR3 DNA reads TGTGCCAGCAGTGAATGGGCAGGGGATTACGAGCAGTACTTC.

This clonotype was detected ten times or more. The CDR3 sequence: CASSLDPGLTTNEKLFF. The CDR3 DNA reads TGTGCCAGCAGCTTGGATCCAGGGCTCACAACTAATGAAAAACTGTTTTTT. This chain connects TRBV5-5 to TRBJ1-4; D is possibly TRBD1 (5 bases). V was trimmed by 0 bases and J by 0 bases, leaving 12 bases between them. The CDR3 covers 17 residues. Looked up from germline, CDR1 is SGHKS and CDR2 is YYEKEE (reference sequence).

This clonotype was found many times. Here the CDR3 reads CASSLFSGAEAFF. DNA of the CDR3: TGTGCCAGCAGTTTATTTAGCGGGGCGGAAGCTTTCTTT. The chain links TRBV27 to TRBJ1-1, with D possibly TRBD1 on 5 matching bases. The CDR3 is 13 residues long. V was trimmed by 1 base and J by 8 bases, leaving 11 bases between them. Looked up from germline, CDR1 is MNHEY and CDR2 is SMNVEV (reference sequence).

Ten or more counts support this clonotype. The DNA of the CDR3 is TGTGCCAGCAGCTTGAATTCAGGGGTTTGGAACTATGGCTACACCTTC. This gives the protein CASSLNSGVWNYGYTF. This chain links TRBV7-9 with TRBJ1-2; D possibly corresponds to TRBD1 (6 bases). The germline V and J ends were trimmed by 3 bases and 2 bases, with 16 bases remaining between them. Germline loops: CDR1 SEHNR, CDR2 FQNEAQ (reference sequence). The CDR3 length is 16 residues.

In its sample, this clonotype was seen many times. This chain joins TRBV5-1 and TRBJ1-5; 11 nucleotides align to TRBD1. Germline V gene sequence: CDR1 SGHRS, CDR2 YFSETQ. The CDR3 spans 15 residues. V lost 0 bases, J lost 9 bases, and 5 bases stayed unmatched. The CDR3 protein is CASSLGGTGGLPQHF. CDR3 sequence (DNA): TGCGCCAGCAGCTTGGGGGGGACAGGGGGACTGCCCCAGCATTTT.